A selection of T cell receptor beta chains follows, all from one sample in a study of graft-versus-host responses after intestinal transplantation. Profiling relied on immunoSEQ multiplex PCR, and the TCRdb table lists in-frame clones only, not all of them. The table lists tens of thousands of clones, around 95% of them singletons, with about 0.8% in the top ten. This specimen consisted of PBMCs, obtained 16 days after intestinal transplant. These receptors were obtained from a human patient who received an intestinal transplant, so some T cells may come from the graft donor. Each CDR3 is given with its conserved first and last residue. The order of the fields is clone size, J gene, V gene, D gene, CDR3 protein, CDR3 DNA. A D gene is named only where the DNA matches it firmly. Only some rows state a clone size, as once, few, many or a class for expanded clones.

. | TRBJ2-3 | TRBV6-5 | . | CASAPTGGSTDTQYF | TGTGCCAGCGCCCCCACTGGGGGTAGCACAGATACGCAGTATTTT
. | TRBJ1-1 | TRBV19 | . | CASSWSGMNTEAFF | TGTGCCAGTAGTTGGTCAGGGATGAACACTGAAGCTTTCTTT
. | TRBJ1-5 | TRBV10-3 | . | CAISESMRVSNQPQHF | TGTGCCATCAGTGAGTCGATGAGGGTTAGCAATCAGCCCCAGCATTTT
. | TRBJ2-7 | TRBV6-5 | . | CASSSQRSSYEQYF | TGTGCCAGCAGCTCCCAGCGGAGCTCCTACGAGCAGTACTTC
once | TRBJ1-1 | TRBV11-3 | . | CASSLGVNTEAFF | TGTGCCAGCAGCTTGGGGGTCAACACTGAAGCTTTCTTT
. | TRBJ2-7 | TRBV4-1 | . | CASSQSGFSYEQYF | TGCGCCAGCAGCCAGAGCGGGTTCTCCTACGAGCAGTACTTC
. | TRBJ2-7 | TRBV30 | TRBD1 | CAWSRDRGFYEQYF | TGTGCCTGGAGTAGGGACAGGGGTTTCTACGAGCAGTACTTC
. | TRBJ1-3 | TRBV7-6 | . | CASSQNGNTIYF | TGTGCCAGCAGCCAAAATGGAAACACCATATATTTT
few | TRBJ2-1 | TRBV25-1 | TRBD2 | CASSEYRIQREVDEQFF | TGTGCCAGCAGTGAATATAGGATCCAGCGGGAGGTGGATGAGCAGTTCTTC
. | TRBJ2-7 | TRBV5-1 | TRBD2 | CASSLRQAGGPKFSYEQYF | TGCGCCAGCAGCCTTCGACAAGCGGGAGGGCCCAAATTCTCCTACGAGCAGTACTTC
. | TRBJ2-1 | TRBV2 | TRBD2 | CASGGLANEQFF | TGTGCCAGCGGCGGACTAGCTAATGAGCAGTTCTTC
. | TRBJ2-1 | TRBV6-5 | . | CASSYSLQGGQFF | TGTGCCAGCAGTTACTCCCTACAGGGAGGGCAGTTCTTC
. | TRBJ1-1 | TRBV7-2 | . | CASSPFRVTEAFF | TGTGCCAGCAGCCCCTTTAGAGTCACTGAAGCTTTCTTT
. | TRBJ2-7 | TRBV4-2 | . | CASSQDLVRGPRGYEQYF | TGTGCCAGCAGCCAAGATTTGGTACGCGGCCCCCGGGGCTACGAGCAGTACTTC
once | TRBJ2-3 | TRBV7-9 | TRBD1 | CASILTGDRGTDTQYF | TGTGCCAGCATCCTGACCGGGGACAGGGGCACAGATACGCAGTATTTT
. | TRBJ2-1 | TRBV29-1 | . | CSVDGGLSSSYNEQFF | TGCAGCGTTGACGGAGGCCTTTCGAGCTCCTACAATGAGCAGTTCTTC
once | TRBJ2-7 | TRBV4-1 | TRBD2 | CASSTGTSGYEQYF | TGCGCCAGCAGCACCGGGACTAGCGGTTACGAGCAGTACTTC
. | TRBJ1-5 | TRBV18 | . | CASSPPGDRAINQPQHF | TGTGCCAGCTCACCACCGGGGGATAGAGCGATCAATCAGCCCCAGCATTTT
. | TRBJ2-1 | TRBV4-1 | TRBD2 | CASSQAYGGRSHEQFF | TGCGCCAGCAGCCAAGCATATGGCGGGAGGAGCCATGAGCAGTTCTTC
. | TRBJ2-5 | TRBV30 | TRBD2 | CAWSRGVLETQYF | TGTGCCTGGAGTCGGGGGGTATTAGAGACCCAGTACTTC
. | TRBJ1-1 | TRBV19 | TRBD1 | CASRTKRQGADTEAFF | TGTGCCAGTAGGACTAAAAGACAGGGGGCTGACACTGAAGCTTTCTTT
. | TRBJ1-1 | TRBV7-8 | . | CASSLGAGGQSGAFF | TGTGCCAGCAGCTTAGGAGCGGGCGGACAGTCTGGGGCTTTCTTT
. | TRBJ1-5 | TRBV19 | . | CASSISPGGRRPHQPQHF | TGTGCCAGTAGTATATCCCCCGGGGGTCGGCGCCCCCATCAGCCCCAGCATTTT
. | TRBJ2-1 | TRBV11-2 | . | CASSLAGSYNEQFF | TGTGCCAGCAGCTTAGCGGGATCCTACAATGAGCAGTTCTTC
. | TRBJ2-5 | TRBV28 | . | CASSDITGIETQYF | TGTGCCAGCAGTGATATAACAGGGATAGAGACCCAGTACTTC
. | TRBJ2-1 | TRBV15 | TRBD1 | CATSRGGQGSYNEQFF | TGTGCCACCAGCAGAGGGGGACAGGGGTCCTACAATGAGCAGTTCTTC
. | TRBJ2-5 | TRBV14 | . | CASSHFTGLRETQYF | TGTGCCAGCAGCCATTTCACCGGGCTCAGGGAGACCCAGTACTTC
once | TRBJ2-1 | TRBV9 | TRBD2 | CASSPSWTSGRAEEQFF | TGTGCCAGCAGCCCTAGTTGGACTAGCGGGAGGGCCGAGGAGCAGTTCTTC
. | TRBJ2-5 | TRBV5-1 | . | CASSLVGVGYQETQYF | TGCGCCAGCAGCTTAGTTGGGGTGGGGTACCAAGAGACCCAGTACTTC
once | TRBJ2-6 | TRBV12-5 | . | CASGSPGRPLLSGANVLTF | TGTGCTAGTGGAAGTCCGGGACGGCCTTTGTTATCTGGGGCCAACGTCCTGACTTTC
. | TRBJ2-7 | TRBV2 | TRBD1 | CASIGQGAQYF | TGTGCCAGCATAGGTCAGGGGGCTCAGTACTTC
. | TRBJ2-7 | TRBV7-8 | . | CASSSTQAESYEQYF | TGTGCCAGCAGCTCGACGCAGGCAGAGTCCTACGAGCAGTACTTC
. | TRBJ1-1 | TRBV7-9 | . | CASTPSEGNTEAFF | TGTGCCAGCACCCCCTCGGAGGGAAACACTGAAGCTTTCTTT
. | TRBJ2-4 | TRBV19 | TRBD1 | CTSTWTGGVGDIQYF | TGTACCAGTACCTGGACAGGGGGCGTTGGGGACATTCAGTACTTC
. | TRBJ2-6 | TRBV4-2 | TRBD1 | CASSDRGLTGANVLTF | TGTGCCAGCAGCGACAGGGGACTGACTGGGGCCAACGTCCTGACTTTC
. | TRBJ2-7 | TRBV5-6 | . | CASSLSPTVASSYEQYF | TGTGCCAGCAGCTTGAGCCCGACGGTAGCCTCGTCCTACGAGCAGTACTTC
. | TRBJ2-1 | TRBV4-3 | TRBD2 | CASSPQAGGPESNEQFF | TGCGCCAGCAGCCCCCAAGCGGGAGGGCCGGAGAGCAATGAGCAGTTCTTC
once | TRBJ2-2 | TRBV11-3 | TRBD1 | CASSLVGTVNTGELFF | TGTGCCAGCAGCTTAGTTGGGACAGTAAACACCGGGGAGCTGTTTTTT
. | TRBJ2-7 | TRBV27 | . | CASRTGSYEQYF | TGTGCCAGCCGCACCGGCTCCTACGAGCAGTACTTC
. | TRBJ1-1 | TRBV28 | . | CASSLTRGNTEAFF | TGTGCCAGCAGTTTAACCCGGGGGAACACTGAAGCTTTCTTT